This entry lists 14 T cell receptor beta chains sequenced from one sample in a study of blood T cell repertoires in COVID-19. The protocol was immunoSEQ multiplex PCR, while the TCRdb copy is restricted to in-frame clones and leaves out a portion. The data hold 250,000 or so clones, with roughly 79% observed a single time. Sequencing was done on a sample of peripheral blood. Every receptor here comes from an elderly woman with acute or convalescent COVID-19.

The chain has TRBV18 and TRBJ1-4; D perhaps matches TRBD1 (6 bases). Looked up from germline, CDR1 is KGHSH and CDR2 is LQKENI. Trimming cost V 3 bases and J 4 bases, with 9 bases left between them. CDR3 length equals 14 residues. The CDR3 reads CASSPDRNNEKLFF. CDR3 nucleotide sequence: TGTGCCAGCTCACCGGACAGAAATAATGAAAAACTGTTTTTT.

As concerns this clone: The junction and the germline gene differ at one end; a read error may be behind it. The genes are TRBV7-2 and TRBJ2-7, with 7 nucleotides matching TRBD1. Germline V gives CDR1 SGHTA, CDR2 FQGNSA. The CDR3 runs 12 residues. In DNA form, the CDR3 reads TGTGCCAGCAGCTTAACCCAGGGGGAAGCCCACTTC. Translating it yields CASSLTQGEAHF.

The chain carries TRBV7-2 and TRBJ2-5; 8 positions agree with TRBD2. Germline values: CDR1 SGHTA, CDR2 FQGNSA. Losses at the gene ends were 2 bases for V and 7 bases for J; bases not matched to a gene: 21. The CDR3 consists of 19 residues. The CDR3 loop reads CASSLSGGGGRLPLPTQYF. CDR3 in DNA: TGTGCCAGCAGCTTATCCGGGGGGGGTGGGCGACTACCCCTCCCGACCCAGTACTTC. The full variable domain, with the rest looked up from reference TRBV7-2 and TRBJ2-5, is GAGVSQSPSNKVTEKGKDVELRCDPISGHTALYWYRQSLGQGLEFLIYFQGNSAPDKSGLPSDRFSAERTGGSVSTLTIQRTQQEDSAVYLCASSLSGGGGRLPLPTQYFGPGTRLLVL.

J is TRBJ2-1 and V is TRBV5-1; 10 bases are a match to TRBD2. The V gene's germline CDR1 is SGHRS and CDR2 YFSETQ. V was clipped by 2 bases and J by 13 bases; unmatched bases: 6. The CDR3 extends over 13 amino acids. The CDR3 spells CASSFLLAGLQFF. In DNA, the CDR3 is TGCGCCAGCAGCTTTCTACTAGCGGGGCTACAGTTCTTC.

The chain has TRBV5-1 and TRBJ1-2; D is ambiguous. Germline lookup yields CDR1 SGHRS and CDR2 YFSETQ. The length of the CDR3 is 16 residues. V was clipped by 3 bases and J by 0 bases, with 15 bases between them. The CDR3 spells CASSSGRYSSNYGYTF. The CDR3 DNA sequence: TGCGCCAGCAGCTCAGGCAGGTACTCCTCTAACTATGGCTACACCTTC.

The chain recombines TRBV5-1 with TRBJ1-4; D remains ambiguous. The CDR3 is 15 residues long. Germline V gene sequence: CDR1 SGHRS, CDR2 YFSETQ. The ends were cut back, 4 bases at V and 5 bases at J, with 15 bases in the middle. In DNA, the CDR3 is TGCGCCAGCAGCCCAGCGGCAGCTCCAAATGAAAAACTGTTTTTT. Translation gives CASSPAAAPNEKLFF.

The chain uses TRBV4-3 and TRBJ2-3, with 9 bases aligning to TRBD2. The CDR3 spans 16 residues. After removal of 1 base from V and 7 bases from J, the junction contained 9 bases not matched to a gene. CDR1 and CDR2 from the germline V gene are LGHNA and YSLEER. In DNA, the CDR3 is TGCGCCAGCAGCCAAGGAATCAGCGGGGGGCCGAATACGCAGTATTTT. Translated, it gives CASSQGISGGPNTQYF.

The genes are TRBV4-1 and TRBJ1-2; no definite D call. The CDR3 consists of 14 residues. The V end was cut by 0 bases, the J end by 1 base, with 6 bases between. Germline V gene data show CDR1 as MGHRA and CDR2 as YSYEKL. CDR3 sequence: CASSQDTGNYGYTF. CDR3 bases: TGCGCCAGCAGCCAAGATACGGGTAACTATGGCTACACCTTC.

The V gene is TRBV6-5, the J gene TRBJ1-2, with TRBD1 matching 7 bases. The CDR3 sequence is 14 residues long. The germline V gene encodes CDR1 MNHEY and CDR2 SVGAGI. Trimming cost V 10 bases and J 4 bases; bases outside gene matches: 12. CDR3 in amino acids: CATMPPRQGYGYTF. CDR3 DNA sequence: TGTGCCACCATGCCCCCTCGACAGGGCTATGGCTACACCTTC.

V gene TRBV5-1 combines with J gene TRBJ2-5; D possibly corresponds to TRBD2 (6 bases). The germline V gene encodes CDR1 SGHRS and CDR2 YFSETQ. Trimming cost V 4 bases and J 4 bases, with 14 bases left between them. This CDR3 spans 14 amino acids. CDR3 sequence reads: CASSPRLGVETQYF. The CDR3 DNA sequence: TGCGCCAGCAGCCCCCGACTAGGGGTAGAGACCCAGTACTTC.

The chain employs TRBV6-2 or TRBV6-3 and TRBJ2-3; 7 bases are a match to TRBD2. The J segment lost 3 bases and the V segment lost 2 bases, leaving 14 bases of the junction unmatched. Germline lookup yields CDR1 MNHEY and CDR2 SVGEGT. There are 18 residues in the CDR3. This CDR3 reads CASSYGGLVTYSTDTQYF. As DNA, the CDR3 is TGTGCCAGCAGTTACGGCGGACTAGTCACCTATTCTACAGATACGCAGTATTTT.

The chain has TRBV14 and TRBJ2-3; 10 nucleotides match TRBD2. Germline CDR1 SGHDN, CDR2 FVKESK. The CDR3 is 15 residues long. V shed 2 bases and J 5 bases; nucleotides not matched to a gene: 4. The CDR3 bases are TGTGCCAGCAGCCAACTAGCGGGAGTGATAGATACGCAGTATTTT. As protein: CASSQLAGVIDTQYF.

This rearrangement joins TRBV7-9 to TRBJ1-5, with D tentatively TRBD1 (5 bases). The CDR3 consists of 14 residues. V lost 0 bases and J lost 7, with 10 bases in between. Germline CDR1 and CDR2: SEHNR and FQNEAQ (reference sequence). The CDR3 region is CASSLARSGQPQHF. The CDR3 DNA reads TGTGCCAGCAGCTTAGCCCGGTCAGGGCAGCCCCAGCATTTT.

J is TRBJ2-1 and V is TRBV4-3; 7 nucleotides line up with TRBD1. CDR3 length: 14 residues. Germline CDR1 LGHNA, CDR2 YSLEER. Trimming took 3 bases from V and 5 from J; bases not matched to a gene: 4. The CDR3 reads CASSHGQANNEQFF. For the CDR3, the DNA is TGCGCCAGCAGCCACGGACAGGCGAACAATGAGCAGTTCTTC.